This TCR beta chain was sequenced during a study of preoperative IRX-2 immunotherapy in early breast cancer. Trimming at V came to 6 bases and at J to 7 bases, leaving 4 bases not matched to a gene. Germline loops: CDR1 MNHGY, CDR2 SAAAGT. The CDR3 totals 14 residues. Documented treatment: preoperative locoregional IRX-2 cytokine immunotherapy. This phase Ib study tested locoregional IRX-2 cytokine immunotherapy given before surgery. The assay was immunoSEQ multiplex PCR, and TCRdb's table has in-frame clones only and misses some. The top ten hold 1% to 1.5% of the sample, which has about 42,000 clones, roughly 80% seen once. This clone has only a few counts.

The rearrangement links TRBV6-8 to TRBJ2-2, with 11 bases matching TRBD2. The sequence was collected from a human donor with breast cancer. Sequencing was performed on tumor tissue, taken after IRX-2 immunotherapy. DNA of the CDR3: TGTGCCAGCAGCCCCCTAGCGGGAGGCGGGGAGCTGTTTTTT. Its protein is CASSPLAGGGELFF.